One and the same sample provided the 14 T cell receptor beta chains below, sequenced in a study of OX40 agonist ivuxolimab in advanced cancers. Some clones are missing from TCRdb's copy, which holds only in-frame ones; the method was immunoSEQ multiplex PCR. The profile shows about 75,000 clones, approximately 90% of them singletons. The source was CD4+ or CD8+ T cells sorted from blood, collected in a trial of the OX40 agonist ivuxolimab. The receptors derive from an adult with an advanced solid tumor such as melanoma, head and neck, liver or kidney cancer.

This rearrangement joins TRBV29-1 to TRBJ1-4, with D uncertain. The CDR3 spans 13 residues. CDR1 and CDR2 (germline): SQVTM, ANQGSEA. Trimming removed 7 bases from V and 5 bases from J, with 14 bases in between. This chain's CDR3 is CSASKLLNEKLFF. The CDR3 DNA follows: TGCAGCGCCAGCAAGTTACTCAATGAAAAACTGTTTTTT.

The V gene is TRBV28, the J gene TRBJ2-3, with D unclear. The V gene's germline CDR1 is MDHEN and CDR2 SYDVKM. Trimming cost V 5 bases and J 0 bases, with 15 bases left between them. The CDR3 totals 16 residues. CDR3 loop: CASSPPRSTSTDTQYF. CDR3 nucleotides: TGTGCCAGCAGTCCCCCACGGAGTACTAGCACAGATACGCAGTATTTT.

V usage is TRBV18 and J usage is TRBJ1-5, with D possibly being TRBD1 (6 bases). This CDR3 has 13 residues. Trimming took 3 bases from V and 9 from J, leaving 12 bases between them. CDR1 is KGHSH and CDR2 is LQKENI in the germline V gene. DNA of the CDR3: TGTGCCAGCTCACCGGGGGGGGCCGGGCCCCAGCATTTT. Amino acid sequence: CASSPGGAGPQHF.

In its sample, this clone was seen a few times. This rearrangement joins TRBV27 to TRBJ2-2, with D unclear. CDR3 length equals 15 residues. The germline CDR1 and CDR2 sequences are MNHEY and SMNVEV (reference sequence). The ends were cut back, 2 bases at V and 0 bases at J, with 7 bases in the middle. The DNA of the CDR3 is TGTGCCAGCAGTTTAAGAGAACCGAACACCGGGGAGCTGTTTTTT. It translates to CASSLREPNTGELFF.

This chain joins TRBV5-4 and TRBJ1-1, with TRBD1 identical over 10 bases. From germline, CDR1 is SGHNT and CDR2 YYREEE (reference sequence). V lost 3 bases, J lost 4 bases, and 9 bases stayed unmatched. The CDR3 covers 16 residues. This CDR3 is CASSSYRTGGITEAFF. In DNA, the CDR3 is TGTGCCAGCAGCTCTTATCGGACAGGGGGGATCACTGAAGCTTTCTTT.

This clone was recorded only once. The rearrangement links TRBV4-2 to TRBJ2-3; 8 bases are a match to TRBD1. V shed 3 bases and J 1 base; nucleotides not matched to a gene: 3. Per the germline V gene, CDR1 is LGHNA and CDR2 is YNFKEQ. The CDR3 runs 15 residues. The CDR3 is CASSQEDRGTDTQYF. CDR3 coding DNA: TGTGCCAGCAGCCAGGAGGACAGGGGCACAGATACGCAGTATTTT.

The genes are TRBV5-1 and TRBJ2-1; D remains unclear. From germline, CDR1 is SGHRS and CDR2 YFSETQ. V was trimmed by 0 bases and J by 4 bases, leaving 5 bases between them. CDR3 length: 13 amino acids. CDR3 sequence (DNA): TGCGCCAGCAGCTTGGATGAGTACAATGAGCAGTTCTTC. Its protein product is CASSLDEYNEQFF. Drawing the rest from reference TRBV5-1 and TRBJ2-1, the complete variable domain is KAGVTQTPRYLIKTRGQQVTLSCSPISGHRSVSWYQQTPGQGLQFLFEYFSETQRNKGNFPGRFSGRQFSNSRSEMNVSTLELGDSALYLCASSLDEYNEQFFGPGTRLTVL.

V usage is TRBV6-1 and J usage is TRBJ2-1; 16 bases align to TRBD2. Germline V gene lookup returns CDR1 MNHNS and CDR2 SASEGT. This CDR3 has 16 residues. The ends lost 4 bases at V and 10 bases at J; junction bases unmatched: 7. CDR3 protein: CASSGGTSGGAREQFF. CDR3 bases: TGTGCCAGCAGTGGAGGGACTAGCGGGGGGGCCCGGGAGCAGTTCTTC.

The chain is built from TRBV15 and TRBJ2-7, with D perhaps matching TRBD1 (5 bases). CDR1 is LNHNV, CDR2 YYDKDF, per germline (reference sequence). The V end lost 1 base, the J end lost 7 bases, and 14 bases lay between the germline ends. CDR3 length: 14 residues. The CDR3 nucleotides are TGTGCCACCAGCAGAGGACAGTTCCCGGTGGAGCAGTACTTC. It is translated as CATSRGQFPVEQYF.

The V and J genes are TRBV9 and TRBJ1-4; 10 nucleotides match TRBD1. Germline V lookup: CDR1 SGDLS, CDR2 YYNGEE. The CDR3 has 18 amino acids. V trimming: 4 bases; J trimming: 4 bases; junction bases outside the gene matches: 13. In nucleotides, the CDR3 is TGTGCCAGCAGCCCCGGACAGGGGGGAGTACCGGATAATGAAAAACTGTTTTTT. It codes for CASSPGQGGVPDNEKLFF.

This CDR3 is CASSPRTGGLGYTF. DNA of the CDR3: TGTGCCAGCAGTCCCCGGACAGGGGGGCTTGGCTACACCTTC. The chain carries TRBV2 and TRBJ1-2, with 10 bases matching TRBD1. The length of the CDR3 is 14 residues. The J segment lost 7 bases and the V segment lost 5 bases, leaving 7 bases of the junction unmatched. CDR1 and CDR2 from the germline V gene are SNHLY and FYNNEI.

The CDR3 region has the DNA TGTGCCAGCAGCTTCGTCAGCGGGGGGAACGAGCAGTACTTC. It yields the protein CASSFVSGGNEQYF. The chain is built from TRBV11-2 and TRBJ2-7, with 9 bases that match TRBD2. V trimming: 3 bases; J trimming: 5 bases; junction bases outside the gene matches: 5. This CDR3 has 14 amino acids. Germline values: CDR1 SGHAT, CDR2 FQNNGV.

V is TRBV7-8 and J is TRBJ2-3; D not certain. There are 11 residues in the CDR3. Germline CDR1 is SGHVS and CDR2 is FQNEAQ. Between the trimmed V and J ends, which lost 6 bases and 5 bases, there was a span of 6 bases. The CDR3 coding sequence is TGTGCCAGCAGGAGGCGAGATACGCAGTATTTT. It yields the protein CASRRRDTQYF.

The V and J genes are TRBV28 and TRBJ1-5; D unclear. Germline assignment: CDR1 MDHEN and CDR2 SYDVKM. V dropped 10 bases and J dropped 3 bases, with 13 bases sitting between them. This CDR3 region has 13 residues. The CDR3 nucleotides are TGTGCCACTTTGGACGGTTCCAATCAGCCCCAGCATTTT. Translated, it gives CATLDGSNQPQHF. Drawing the rest from reference TRBV28 and TRBJ1-5, the complete variable domain is DVKVTQSSRYLVKRTGEKVFLECVQDMDHENMFWYRQDPGLGLRLIYFSYDVKMKEKGDIPEGYSVSREKKERFSLILESASTNQTSMYLCATLDGSNQPQHFGDGTRLSIL.